This T cell receptor beta chain was documented in a study of blood T cell repertoires in COVID-19. Trimming removed 5 bases at V and 6 bases at J, with 20 bases between. The CDR3 contains 15 residues. Per germline, CDR1 SGDLS and CDR2 YYNGEE. As originally analysed: Reference gene primer amplification gave estimated nucleated cell counts. The protocol was immunoSEQ multiplex PCR, while the TCRdb copy is restricted to in-frame clones and leaves out a portion. The V and J calls and clone size were taken over from that table, and D and trimming were inferred from the DNA. This table has roughly 150,000 clones, 80% to 85% appearing once.

The V call is TRBV9, the J call TRBJ1-1; D gene uncertain. This receptor was identified in a man in his 70s who had been exposed to COVID-19. Sequenced: PBMCs or T cells enriched from blood (not recorded which). As DNA, the CDR3 is TGTGCCAGCAGAAAGATTCTCAAGGATCGGGCTGAAGCTTTCTTT. This codes for CASRKILKDRAEAFF.